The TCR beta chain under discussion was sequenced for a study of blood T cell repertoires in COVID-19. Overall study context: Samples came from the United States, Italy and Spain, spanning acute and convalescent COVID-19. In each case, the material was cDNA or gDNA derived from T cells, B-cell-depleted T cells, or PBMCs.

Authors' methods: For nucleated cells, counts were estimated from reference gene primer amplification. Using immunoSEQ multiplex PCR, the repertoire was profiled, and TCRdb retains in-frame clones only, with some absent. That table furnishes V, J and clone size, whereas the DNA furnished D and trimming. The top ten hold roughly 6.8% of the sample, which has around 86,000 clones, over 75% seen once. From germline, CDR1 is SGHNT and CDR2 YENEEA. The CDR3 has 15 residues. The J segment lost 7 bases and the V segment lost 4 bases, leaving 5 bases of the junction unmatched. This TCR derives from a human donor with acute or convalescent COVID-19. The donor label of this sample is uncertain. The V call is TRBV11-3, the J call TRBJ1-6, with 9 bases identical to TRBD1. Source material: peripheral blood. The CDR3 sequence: CASSSRTGDNSPLHF. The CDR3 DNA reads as TGTGCCAGCAGCTCCCGGACAGGGGACAATTCACCCCTCCACTTT.